A single sample is the source of the 8 T cell receptor beta chains below, sequenced in a study of blood T cell repertoires in COVID-19. Clones were read by immunoSEQ multiplex PCR, and TCRdb kept only the in-frame ones, dropping some. Counted here are some 150,000 clones, roughly four fifths occurring once; the ten biggest clones make up about 2.6%. The material sequenced was peripheral blood. These receptors were obtained from a human donor with acute or convalescent COVID-19. The donor label of this sample is uncertain.

The J gene is TRBJ1-1, the V gene TRBV6-5; 7 nucleotides match TRBD1. CDR1 and CDR2 from the germline V gene are MNHEY and SVGAGI. V dropped 8 bases and J dropped 7; count of bases not matched to a gene: 13. This CDR3 has 14 amino acids. This CDR3 reads CASPRGTVSGEAFF. In DNA, the CDR3 is TGTGCCAGCCCGAGAGGGACAGTTAGTGGTGAAGCTTTCTTT.

CDR3 region: CASSISQRPGETQYF. The CDR3 DNA follows: TGTGCCAGCAGCATCTCACAGCGGCCAGGAGAGACCCAGTACTTC. V gene TRBV5-4 combines with J gene TRBJ2-5, with D perhaps matching TRBD2 (5 bases). There are 15 residues in the CDR3. Germline loops: CDR1 SGHNT, CDR2 YYREEE (reference sequence). The V gene lost 4 bases and the J gene lost 4 bases, with 17 bases spanning the gap.

The chain recombines TRBV7-2 with TRBJ2-2, with D perhaps TRBD2 (5 bases). V was pared by 3 bases and J by 6 bases, with 11 bases between. Germline CDR1 SGHTA, CDR2 FQGNSA. The CDR3 length is 14 residues. CDR3 DNA sequence: TGTGCCAGCAGCTTCGCCCCGGAGGCCGGGGAGCTGTTTTTT. Its protein product is CASSFAPEAGELFF.

This clone occurred once. The chain has TRBV5-1 and TRBJ2-2, with 10 bases lining up with TRBD1. This CDR3 spans 16 amino acids. With V trimmed by 2 bases and J by 4 bases, 5 bases remained unmatched. CDR1 is SGHRS, CDR2 YFSETQ, per germline. CDR3 loop: CASSFRTGGVTGELFF. The CDR3 DNA reads as TGCGCCAGCAGCTTCCGGACAGGGGGAGTCACCGGGGAGCTGTTTTTT.

The rearrangement uses TRBV7-8 and TRBJ2-2; 8 positions match TRBD2. The trim removed 8 bases at V and 3 bases at J, leaving 11 bases unmatched. The CDR3 is made up of 16 amino acids. CDR1 and CDR2 from the germline V gene are SGHVS and FQNEAQ. CDR3 sequence: CASAGGTSQYTGELFF. CDR3 nucleotide sequence: TGTGCCAGCGCGGGTGGGACTAGTCAGTACACCGGGGAGCTGTTTTTT.

This clone was detected only once. An end of the junction does not agree with germline; a read error may underlie this. The gene calls are TRBV11-2 and TRBJ1-1; no definite D call. The CDR3 has 13 amino acids. Germline V gene data show CDR1 as SGHAT and CDR2 as FQNNGV. For the CDR3, the DNA is TGTGCCAGCAGTTTAGTCGCGGCCCCTGAAGCTTTCTTT. Translation: CASSLVAAPEAFF.

This clone appeared a few times. The CDR3 is CASSLNDRGDEKLFF. CDR3 DNA: TGCGCCAGCAGCCTCAACGACAGGGGGGATGAAAAACTGTTTTTT. The chain employs TRBV4-1 and TRBJ1-4; 9 nucleotides line up with TRBD1. The CDR3 extends over 15 amino acids. Germline V gene lookup returns CDR1 MGHRA and CDR2 YSYEKL. Trimming removed 4 bases from V and 6 bases from J; junction bases left unmatched: 6.

V and J are TRBV7-3 and TRBJ2-5; 7 bases map to TRBD2. CDR3 length: 13 residues. Unmatched junction bases numbered 3, after V lost 3 bases and J lost 5 bases. Germline CDR1 reads SGHTA; CDR2 reads FQGTGA. The CDR3 nucleotides are TGTGCCAGCAGCTTTGGCGGGGGTGAGACCCAGTACTTC. It codes for CASSFGGGETQYF.